This T cell receptor beta chain was sequenced during a study of T cell responses to AZD1222 COVID-19 vaccine. Study-wide results and caveats: Breadth and depth of Spike-specific TCRs rose after two AZD1222 doses. As reported, nearly half of all spike-specific TCRs target variant regions that are unmutated.

A word on this clone: The target antigen is unknown.

TCRdb's table, derived via immunoSEQ multiplex PCR, lists solely in-frame clones and lacks some. Found here are about 150,000 clones, 90% to 95% of them singletons; the top ten hold 7.5% to 9.5%. V lost 2 bases to trimming and J lost 2 bases, with 12 bases between them. Germline values: CDR1 MDHEN, CDR2 SYDVKM. The CDR3 has 15 residues. The sequenced sample was peripheral blood, obtained on day 0 of AZD1222 vaccination. This chain connects TRBV28 to TRBJ1-2; maybe TRBD1 (5 bases). This receptor was obtained from an adult in good health. CDR3 in DNA: TGTGCCAGCAGTTTAAGGGGCGCCGGGAACTATGGCTACACCTTC. Translating it yields CASSLRGAGNYGYTF.